The 26 T cell receptor beta chains below come from one sample, sequenced in a study of T cell repertoires in cytomegalovirus infection (dated by TCRdb to the late 2010s). The treatment or condition label on this specimen signifies: in vitro stimulation with specific CMV peptide epitopes to enrich CMV-specific T cells. TCRdb records Illumina HiSeq 1500 as the sequencer. Through fastp at Q25 and MiXCR, TCRdb rebuilt clones from the public reads, retaining in-frame beta chains. Identical CDR3 proteins give one entry, which carries the most common genes and DNA. For this sample the table gives approximately 910,000 distinct CDR3 sequences, of which approximately 32% were detected only once. Roughly 13% of the sample goes to the ten largest clones. No antigens are known for them. This sample comprised cultured CD8+ T cells from PBMCs, obtained from culture after CMV antigen stimulation. The receptors here all came from a human donor in good health (CMV status not recorded). Some clones in this sample may be carry-over from other donors' samples.

This clonotype appeared a single time. This chain joins TRBV6-2 or TRBV6-3 and TRBJ2-6, with D perhaps TRBD2 (5 bases). Germline V gene data show CDR1 as MNHEY and CDR2 as SVGEGT. The CDR3 is made up of 16 amino acids. V was shortened by 4 bases and J by 4 bases, with 14 bases between the two germline ends. The CDR3 here is CASSSICTRGANVLTF. The CDR3 bases are TGTGCCAGCAGTTCAATCTGTACTAGGGGGGCCAACGTCCTGACTTTC.

The CDR3 DNA follows: TGTGCCAGCAAGGGACAGGGGGCGAAGGGAAAACTGTTTTTT. This codes for CASKGQGAKGKLFF. V and J are TRBV7-6 and TRBJ1-4; 12 bases fit TRBD1. The CDR3 consists of 14 residues. Germline V CDR1 and CDR2: SGHVS, FNYEAQ. With 7 bases clipped from V and 10 bases from J, the junction kept 7 bases outside the gene matches.

V gene TRBV5-4 combines with J gene TRBJ1-2; TRBD1 agrees at 8 bases. The CDR3 runs to 16 residues. V shed 0 bases, J shed 2 bases, and the junction held 6 bases outside the gene matches. Germline V gives CDR1 SGHNT, CDR2 YYREEE (reference sequence). The CDR3 here is CASSLAGQGGNYGYTF. Written as DNA, the CDR3 is TGTGCCAGCAGCTTGGCCGGACAGGGAGGGAACTATGGCTACACCTTC. The whole variable domain, filled in from reference TRBV5-4 and TRBJ1-2, reads ETGVTQSPTHLIKTRGQQVTLRCSSQSGHNTVSWYQQALGQGPQFIFQYYREEENGRGNFPPRFSGLQFPNYSSELNVNALELDDSALYLCASSLAGQGGNYGYTFGSGTRLTVV.

V usage is TRBV19 and J usage is TRBJ2-2; D call uncertain. The CDR3 length is 11 residues. The V and J ends lost 8 bases and 7 bases respectively, with 8 bases between them. Germline values: CDR1 LNHDA, CDR2 SQIVND (reference sequence). The CDR3 DNA reads as TGTGCCAGTTTTTTCGTCGGGGAGCTGTTTTTT. Its protein product is CASFFVGELFF. The whole variable domain, remainder taken from reference TRBV19 and TRBJ2-2, is DGGITQSPKYLFRKEGQNVTLSCEQNLNHDAMYWYRQDPGQGLRLIYYSQIVNDFQKGDIAEGYSVSREKKESFPLTVTSAQKNPTAFYLCASFFVGELFFGEGSRLTVL.

This rearrangement joins TRBV27 to TRBJ1-6, with D possibly matching TRBD1 (6 bases). The CDR3 runs to 14 residues. Trimming pared 5 bases from V and 5 bases from J, leaving 10 bases between. The V gene's germline CDR1 is MNHEY and CDR2 SMNVEV (reference sequence). The CDR3 is CASSPGTHNSPLHF. The CDR3 nucleotides read TGTGCCAGCAGTCCCGGGACACATAATTCACCCCTCCACTTT.

The chain has TRBV7-9 and TRBJ2-7; 11 bases fit TRBD1. V lost 5 bases to trimming and J lost 6 bases; unmatched junction nucleotides: 9. The germline V gene has CDR1 SEHNR and CDR2 FQNEAQ (reference sequence). CDR3 length: 15 residues. CDR3 loop: CASSLMDRGPAEQYF. The CDR3 coding sequence is TGTGCCAGCAGCCTAATGGACAGGGGGCCGGCCGAGCAGTACTTC.

The chain has TRBV2 and TRBJ1-5; D remains ambiguous. The CDR3 is 15 residues long. V lost 2 bases and J 4 bases, leaving 12 bases between the germline ends. Germline values: CDR1 SNHLY, CDR2 FYNNEI. Written as DNA, the CDR3 is TGTGCCAGCAGTGAATTGAGAGGGATTAATCAGCCCCAGCATTTT. This encodes CASSELRGINQPQHF.

A remark on this clonotype: It may be a read error: a sequence one base away is much more abundant. The rearrangement links TRBV7-8 to TRBJ2-1; TRBD2 matches at 12 bases. CDR1 is SGHVS, CDR2 FQNEAQ, per germline. There are 16 residues in the CDR3. The CDR3 bases are TGTGCCAGCCGACTAGCGGGGGACCTTGCCTACAATAAGCAGTTCTTC. Translated, it gives CASRLAGDLAYNKQFF.

This clonotype has only a few counts. The J gene is TRBJ1-1, the V gene TRBV6-5, with unresolved D. The CDR3 is 13 amino acids. In germline, CDR1 is MNHEY, CDR2 SVGAGI. Trimming shortened V by 7 bases and J by 4 bases, and 13 bases separated the two germline ends. CDR3 nucleotide sequence: TGTGCCAGCACCCACATGGGTAGCACTGAAGCTTTCTTT. Protein product: CASTHMGSTEAFF.

This clonotype was seen more than once but under ten times. The gene calls are TRBV11-2 and TRBJ2-1; 13 positions match TRBD2. The CDR3 covers 21 residues. The germline CDR1 and CDR2 sequences are SGHAT and FQNNGV. Losses at the gene ends were 3 bases for V and 8 bases for J; bases not matched to a gene: 22. CDR3 sequence reads: CASSFFPQGTSGEYGRDEQFF. CDR3 coding DNA: TGTGCCAGCAGCTTTTTTCCACAAGGGACTAGCGGGGAATATGGGAGGGATGAGCAGTTCTTC.

The chain carries TRBV15 and TRBJ2-5; 10 nucleotides line up with TRBD2. Germline CDR1 LNHNV, CDR2 YYDKDF (reference sequence). V dropped 4 bases and J dropped 5; count of bases not matched to a gene: 4. This CDR3 has 14 residues. The CDR3 nucleotides read TGTGCCACCAGCACAGCGGGGGGGTCGGAGACCCAGTACTTC. This gives the protein CATSTAGGSETQYF.

This clonotype was seen only a few times. The genes are TRBV4-2 and TRBJ2-2, with 10 nucleotides matching TRBD2. The CDR3 is 18 residues long. CDR1 and CDR2 (germline): LGHNA, YNFKEQ. The junction had 8 bases not matched to a gene; V was cut back by 0 bases and J by 4 bases. DNA of the CDR3: TGTGCCAGCAGCCAAGATCAGTTAGCGGGGGGAAGCACCGGGGAGCTGTTTTTT. It is translated as CASSQDQLAGGSTGELFF.

The chain joins TRBV4-3 to TRBJ1-3; unclear D gene. This CDR3 has 17 amino acids. Per the germline V gene, CDR1 is LGHNA and CDR2 is YSLEER. V was shortened by 0 bases and J by 0 bases, with 12 bases between the two germline ends. CDR3 sequence reads: CASSQDWATDSGNTIYF. The CDR3 coding sequence is TGCGCCAGCAGCCAAGATTGGGCAACAGACTCTGGAAACACCATATATTTT.

This clonotype has more than one count but fewer than ten. The chain combines TRBV12-3 or TRBV12-4 with TRBJ1-1, with unresolved D. There are 14 residues in the CDR3. Trimming pared 5 bases from V and 0 bases from J, leaving 10 bases between. CDR3: CASSLTHMNTEAFF. CDR3 sequence (DNA): TGTGCCAGCAGTCTTACCCATATGAACACTGAAGCTTTCTTT.

This clonotype was seen a few times. The J gene is TRBJ2-7, the V gene TRBV7-9; 12 bases are a match to TRBD2. The CDR3 is 14 residues long. V was pared by 4 bases and J by 4 bases, with 2 bases of the junction left unmatched. CDR1 SEHNR and CDR2 FQNEAQ come from the germline V gene (reference sequence). The CDR3 reads CASSWTSGEYEQYF. CDR3 coding DNA: TGTGCCAGCAGCTGGACTAGCGGGGAGTACGAGCAGTACTTC.

The genes are TRBV6-2 or TRBV6-3 and TRBJ1-1, with TRBD1 as a possible D gene (5 bases). This CDR3 region has 15 residues. CDR1 MNHEY and CDR2 SVGEGT come from the germline V gene. Trimming removed 0 bases from V and 1 base from J, with 9 bases in between. CDR3 nucleotide sequence: TGTGCCAGCAGTTACTCGCCAGGGAAGAACACTGAAGCTTTCTTT. Protein product: CASSYSPGKNTEAFF.

This clonotype was seen ten or more times. The rearrangement joins TRBV6-1 to TRBJ2-3; D gene uncertain. Germline V lookup: CDR1 MNHNS, CDR2 SASEGT. With 8 bases removed from V and 4 bases from J, the gap between germline ends came to 7 bases. The CDR3 is 11 amino acids. This CDR3 reads CASGGADTQYF. The CDR3 DNA is TGTGCCAGCGGTGGGGCAGATACGCAGTATTTT.

V is TRBV6-2 or TRBV6-3 and J is TRBJ2-2; a possible D gene is TRBD1 (5 bases). CDR1 MNHEY and CDR2 SVGEGT come from the germline V gene. Trimming removed 7 bases from V and 6 bases from J, with 18 bases in between. There are 15 residues in the CDR3. The DNA of the CDR3 is TGTGCCAGCAACTCACAGGTCGCCCTCGCCGGGGAGCTGTTTTTT. Translation: CASNSQVALAGELFF.

The chain is built from TRBV20-1 and TRBJ1-2; D gene uncertain. The CDR3 has 10 amino acids. Germline V gene data show CDR1 as DFQATT and CDR2 as SNEGSKA (reference sequence). V lost 5 bases and J lost 4, with 5 bases in between. DNA of the CDR3: TGCAGTGCTCCTTCCTATGGCTACACCTTC. Its translation is CSAPSYGYTF.

This clonotype was counted at least ten times. The chain carries TRBV7-2 and TRBJ2-5; D perhaps matches TRBD1 (6 bases). V dropped 8 bases and J dropped 2 bases, with 24 bases sitting between them. Germline lookup yields CDR1 SGHTA and CDR2 FQGNSA. CDR3 length equals 17 residues. CDR3 amino acids: CASASHRGGIRQETQYF. CDR3 in DNA: TGTGCCAGCGCTTCTCATCGAGGGGGAATACGGCAAGAGACCCAGTACTTC.

This clonotype was seen once. This chain connects TRBV4-1 to TRBJ2-1; the match to TRBD2 covers 7 bases. CDR3 length equals 17 residues. Germline V gene lookup returns CDR1 MGHRA and CDR2 YSYEKL. The V gene end was trimmed by 0 bases and the J gene end by 0 bases; junction bases not matched to a gene: 5. The CDR3 protein is CASSQEAGVSSYNEQFF. The CDR3 coding sequence is TGCGCCAGCAGCCAAGAGGCGGGGGTAAGCTCCTACAATGAGCAGTTCTTC.

This clonotype was seen more than once but under ten times. The rearrangement joins TRBV6-6 to TRBJ2-1; 7 nucleotides align to TRBD1. This CDR3 is 20 amino acids long. V lost 4 bases and J lost 0; bases outside the gene matches: 18. Germline assignment: CDR1 MNHNY and CDR2 SVGAGI (reference sequence). CDR3 region: CASSSTTERGPLLSYNEQFF. DNA for the CDR3: TGTGCCAGCAGTTCCACGACAGAGAGGGGGCCGCTCCTCTCCTACAATGAGCAGTTCTTC.

This chain joins TRBV6-2 or TRBV6-3 and TRBJ1-5; no definite D call. The V gene's germline CDR1 is MNHEY and CDR2 SVGEGT. The CDR3 sequence is 13 residues long. V lost 7 bases and J 6 bases, leaving 13 bases between the germline ends. CDR3 amino acids: CASTPVRIQPQHF. The CDR3 region has the DNA TGTGCCAGCACCCCTGTCCGAATTCAGCCCCAGCATTTT.

This clonotype was observed at least ten times. The genes are TRBV6-1 and TRBJ2-3; 8 bases map to TRBD2. CDR1 and CDR2 from the germline V gene are MNHNS and SASEGT. V lost 6 bases, J lost 0 bases, and 8 bases stayed unmatched. The CDR3 length is 16 residues. In nucleotides, the CDR3 is TGTGCCAGCAGATCACTAGCGGAGCTTAGCACAGATACGCAGTATTTT. Protein sequence: CASRSLAELSTDTQYF.

This chain connects TRBV14 to TRBJ2-7, with D possibly being TRBD1 or TRBD2 (5 bases each). Trimming removed 1 base from V and 6 bases from J, with 16 bases in between. This CDR3 is built from 15 residues. The V gene's germline CDR1 is SGHDN and CDR2 FVKESK. In DNA form, the CDR3 reads TGTGCCAGCAGCCAAGGCCCGGGGCCCGGGGCCGAGCAGTACGTC. It yields the protein CASSQGPGPGAEQYV.

The rearrangement links TRBV6-1 to TRBJ1-5; D not certain. The length of the CDR3 is 16 residues. The V end was cut by 1 base, the J end by 6 bases, with 16 bases between. Germline CDR1 MNHNS, CDR2 SASEGT. CDR3 sequence reads: CASSEGRREALQPQHF. The CDR3, as DNA: TGTGCCAGCAGTGAAGGGAGGAGGGAGGCGCTTCAGCCCCAGCATTTT.